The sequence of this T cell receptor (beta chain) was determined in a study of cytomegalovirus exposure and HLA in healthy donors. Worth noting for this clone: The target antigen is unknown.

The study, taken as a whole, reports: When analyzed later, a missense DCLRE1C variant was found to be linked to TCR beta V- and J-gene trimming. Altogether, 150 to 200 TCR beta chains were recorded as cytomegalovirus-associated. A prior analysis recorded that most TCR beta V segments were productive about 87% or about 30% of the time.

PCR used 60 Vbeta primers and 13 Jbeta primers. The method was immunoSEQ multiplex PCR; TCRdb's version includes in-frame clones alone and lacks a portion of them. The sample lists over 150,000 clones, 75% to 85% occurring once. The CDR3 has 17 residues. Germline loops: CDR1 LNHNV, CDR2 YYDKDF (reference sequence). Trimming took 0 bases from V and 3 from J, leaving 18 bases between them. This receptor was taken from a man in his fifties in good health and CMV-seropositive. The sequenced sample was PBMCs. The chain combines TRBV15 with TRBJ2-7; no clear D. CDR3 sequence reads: CATSRDKRSRRIYEQYF. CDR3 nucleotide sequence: TGTGCCACCAGCAGAGATAAGCGTTCTAGACGGATCTACGAGCAGTACTTC.